These T cell receptor beta chains were read from a single sample in a study of T cell changes during pregnancy in multiple sclerosis. Sequenced by immunoSEQ multiplex PCR; TCRdb stores in-frame clones only, minus some. The sample holds tens of thousands of clones, 91% seen once. The sample here was CD8+ T cells from peripheral blood mononuclear cells, taken before pregnancy. Every receptor here comes from a female donor with multiple sclerosis, enrolled in a pregnancy study. Each CDR3 is given without its conserved first and last residue. A D gene is named only where the DNA matches it firmly.

j_call v_call d_call cdr3_aa
TRBJ2-2 TRBV25-1 TRBD2 ASSVNPWTSGYTGELF
TRBJ2-1 TRBV11-1 NA ASTDSYNEQF
TRBJ2-7 TRBV30 NA AWSGEGSSYEQY
TRBJ2-5 TRBV15 TRBD2 ATSGTLAGGQETQY
TRBJ2-7 TRBV16 TRBD2 ASSHGGAHEQY
TRBJ1-2 TRBV21-1 NA ARPGQGFNGYT
TRBJ2-5 TRBV19 TRBD2 ASTSSGEYQETQY
TRBJ2-3 TRBV2 TRBD1 ASSWTGGDTDTQY
TRBJ2-2 TRBV19 TRBD1 ASESGQGTGELF
TRBJ2-7 TRBV11-2 TRBD2 ASSYSGGEQY
TRBJ2-1 TRBV9 TRBD2 ASSEGLAGGLEQF
TRBJ2-7 TRBV12-5 TRBD2 ASGLARLAGGAYYEQY
TRBJ2-7 TRBV7-9 TRBD1 ASSLGRDRGTYEQY
TRBJ1-1 TRBV6-5 NA ASSYQAGLNTEAF
TRBJ2-7 TRBV7-6 TRBD1 ASSLPGQPLDEQY
TRBJ1-1 TRBV9 NA ASSVGGDTEAF
TRBJ2-6 TRBV2 NA ASTEGSAVRSGANVLT
TRBJ2-2 TRBV13 TRBD1 ASSLRTGIGELF
TRBJ2-7 TRBV5-6 NA ASSSTGDLLGQY
TRBJ2-7 TRBV9 NA ASSVAGGSSYEQY
TRBJ2-5 TRBV7-2 NA ASSLGSERETQY
TRBJ1-1 TRBV27 NA ASSFAVGGTEAF
TRBJ2-1 TRBV25-1 NA ASSEFPEGDEQF
TRBJ2-5 TRBV29-1 TRBD2 SVLAGSGETQY
TRBJ2-7 TRBV15 NA ATSRDSGFENYEQY
TRBJ2-7 TRBV5-4 TRBD1 ASSPGTGAYEQY
TRBJ2-2 TRBV2 NA ASWGSWEEAGELF